The 4 T cell receptor beta chains below were found in one sample sequenced in a study of OX40 agonist ivuxolimab in advanced cancers. Method: immunoSEQ multiplex PCR; TCRdb's copy keeps in-frame clones and lacks some. The table has about 18,000 clones, roughly 80% seen once; the top ten hold 35% to 55%. The sequencing here drew on CD4+ or CD8+ T cells sorted from blood, taken in a trial of the OX40 agonist ivuxolimab. Receptors were obtained from an adult with an advanced solid tumor such as melanoma, head and neck, liver or kidney cancer.

The CDR3 nucleotides are TGCGCCAGCAGTGAGTCCAGGGAGGGTCGGCAGCCCCAGCATTTT. Translation gives CASSESREGRQPQHF. The V gene is TRBV10-2, the J gene TRBJ1-5; maybe TRBD1 (5 bases). Germline assignment: CDR1 WSHSY and CDR2 SAAADI. V was clipped by 0 bases and J by 7 bases, with 13 bases between them. The CDR3 consists of 15 residues.

The chain's CDR3 is CAWDGLNTEAFF. CDR3 nucleotide sequence: TGTGCCTGGGACGGGTTGAACACTGAAGCTTTCTTT. This rearrangement joins TRBV30 to TRBJ1-1, with unresolved D. Trimming removed 5 bases from V and 0 bases from J, with 7 bases in between. This CDR3 spans 12 amino acids. Germline values: CDR1 GTSNPN, CDR2 SVGIG (reference sequence).

The chain has TRBV6-1 and TRBJ2-7; D is unresolved. Trimming cost V 6 bases and J 5 bases, with 17 bases left between them. CDR3 length equals 14 residues. Germline lookup yields CDR1 MNHNS and CDR2 SASEGT. The CDR3 bases are TGTGCCAGCAGGCATGGCGGAGATCGGGACGAGCAGTACTTC. This codes for CASRHGGDRDEQYF.

This chain joins TRBV6-1 and TRBJ1-5, with 7 bases aligning to TRBD1. Germline V lookup: CDR1 MNHNS, CDR2 SASEGT. The junction had 11 bases not matched to a gene; V was cut back by 0 bases and J by 0 bases. CDR3 length equals 19 residues. The CDR3 is CASSEALGQRRYSNQPQHF. CDR3 nucleotides: TGTGCCAGCAGTGAAGCCTTGGGACAGAGACGATATAGCAATCAGCCCCAGCATTTT.